This T cell receptor beta chain was captured in a study of patients and donors after allogeneic stem cell transplantation. Germline V gene data show CDR1 as SGHAT and CDR2 as FQNNGV. V was pared by 7 bases and J by 5 bases, with 8 bases of the junction left unmatched. The CDR3 is 15 residues long. TCRdb re-called the RT-PCR reads through MiXCR, storing one row per CDR3 protein. Among approximately 170,000 distinct CDR3 sequences, 24% were seen once, and the ten largest hold more than 25%. This clonotype was sampled from a human donor who was either an allogeneic HSCT recipient or a stem cell or donor lymphocyte infusion donor (not recorded which). It is not recorded whose cells these are; they may come from a transplant donor. The sequencing sample was made of blood, either unsorted or a sorted T cell fraction (not recorded which). The chain employs TRBV11-2 and TRBJ2-1; 10 bases agree with TRBD2. The DNA of the CDR3 is TGTGCCAGCAAACCAATAGCGGGGGGCAACAATGAGCAGTTCTTC. Translating gives CASKPIAGGNNEQFF.